The T cell receptor (beta chain) under discussion was sequenced for a study of T cell repertoires in cytomegalovirus infection. On this clonotype: The target antigen is unknown.

TCRdb reprocessed the reads via MiXCR and lists one record per CDR3 protein. The sample records about 890,000 distinct CDR3 sequences, 31% being singletons. The germline V gene encodes CDR1 DFQATT and CDR2 SNEGSKA (reference sequence). This CDR3 has 13 amino acids. V was clipped by 6 bases and J by 5 bases; unmatched bases: 9. Sequences were derived from cultured CD8+ T cells from PBMCs, sampled from culture after CMV antigen stimulation. The chain has TRBV20-1 and TRBJ1-2; 7 bases agree with TRBD1. The sequence was collected from a human donor in good health (CMV status not recorded). Some clones in this sample may be carry-over from other donors' samples. Here the CDR3 reads CSAMTGLRYGYTF. In DNA form, the CDR3 reads TGCAGTGCCATGACAGGGCTTAGATATGGCTACACCTTC.